The clone carrying this T cell receptor (beta chain) was detected ten times or more. Its antigen is unknown. Construction of TCR beta libraries was performed using quantitative 5'-RACE with molecular barcodes. Using its own MiXCR run on the 5' RACE reads, TCRdb lists one record per CDR3 protein. The table lists some 130,000 distinct CDR3 sequences, 6% to 8% of them singletons. This sample was taken from a study of CD8 T cells in ankylosing spondylitis. Study-wide findings and caveats: Researchers report that disease-linked clones proved CD8+ and relatively rare in peripheral blood. Seemingly distinctive of ankylosing spondylitis blood was a TCR beta motif formed by eight highly homologous variants.

Germline lookup yields CDR1 SGHAT and CDR2 FQNNGV. The V gene lost 3 bases and the J gene lost 7 bases, with 15 bases spanning the gap. The CDR3 is 14 amino acids. The TCR originated in a female donor with ankylosing spondylitis or in good health (not recorded which). The sequenced material came from blood, either unsorted or a sorted T cell fraction (not recorded which). J is TRBJ1-1 and V is TRBV11-2; D might be TRBD1 (5 bases). CDR3 protein: CASSFGTDPYEAFF. The CDR3, as DNA: TGTGCCAGCAGCTTTGGGACGGACCCTTATGAAGCTTTCTTT.